This T cell receptor (beta chain) is drawn from a study of cytomegalovirus exposure and HLA in healthy donors. CDR3 length equals 15 residues. Germline V CDR1 and CDR2: MNHNS, SASEGT. V was pared by 2 bases and J by 8 bases, with 3 bases of the junction left unmatched. The assay was immunoSEQ multiplex PCR, and TCRdb's table has in-frame clones only and misses some. The top ten hold about 0.86% of the sample, which has around 300,000 clones, 70% to 90% seen once. This receptor was identified in a woman between 18 and 30 years old in good health and CMV-seronegative. This sequence joins TRBV6-1 and TRBJ2-1; 13 positions agree with TRBD2. Sample: PBMCs. In DNA form, the CDR3 reads TGTGCCAGCAGTGAAACTAGCGGGAGGGGGTATGAGCAGTTCTTC. This sequence encodes CASSETSGRGYEQFF.